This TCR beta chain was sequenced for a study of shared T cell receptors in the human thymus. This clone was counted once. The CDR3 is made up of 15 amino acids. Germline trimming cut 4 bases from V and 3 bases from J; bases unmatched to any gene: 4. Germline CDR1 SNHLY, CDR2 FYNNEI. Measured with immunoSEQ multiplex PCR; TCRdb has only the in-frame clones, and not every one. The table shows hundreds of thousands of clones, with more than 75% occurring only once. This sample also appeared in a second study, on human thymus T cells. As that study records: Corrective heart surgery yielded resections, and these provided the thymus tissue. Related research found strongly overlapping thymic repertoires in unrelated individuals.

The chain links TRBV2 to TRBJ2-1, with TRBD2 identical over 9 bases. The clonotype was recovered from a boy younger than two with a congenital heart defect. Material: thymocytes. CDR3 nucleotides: TGTGCCAGCAGTGGAGCGGGAGGTGGCTACAATGAGCAGTTCTTC. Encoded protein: CASSGAGGGYNEQFF. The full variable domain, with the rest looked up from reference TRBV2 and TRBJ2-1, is EPEVTQTPSHQVTQMGQEVILRCVPISNHLYFYWYRQILGQKVEFLVSFYNNEISEKSEIFDDQFSVERPDGSNFTLKIRSTKLEDSAMYFCASSGAGGGYNEQFFGPGTRLTVL.